These T cell receptor beta chains were read from a single sample in a study of cytomegalovirus exposure and HLA in healthy donors. Measured with immunoSEQ multiplex PCR; TCRdb has only the in-frame clones, and not every one. The sample carries some 120,000 clones, approximately 78% recorded once. Sequencing was performed on PBMCs. These TCRs come from a middle-aged woman in good health and CMV-seronegative. The CDR3 runs from the conserved cysteine through the conserved F or W. A D gene is named only where the DNA matches it firmly. Not all rows give a size; the values are once, few, many and, for expanded clones, a class.

NA	TRBV5-4	TRBJ1-2	few	TGTGCCAGCAGCTTGGACGCGAACTATGGCTACACCTTC	CASSLDANYGYTF
NA	TRBV6-5	TRBJ2-7	few	TGTGCCAGCAGTTACTCACCGGGAACCCCCGGGGAGCAGTACTTC	CASSYSPGTPGEQYF
NA	TRBV6-4	TRBJ2-1	NA	TGTGCCAGCAGTGATAAGCGGGTTTGGGTTAGGTACAATGAGCAGTTCTTC	CASSDKRVWVRYNEQFF
NA	TRBV10-3	TRBJ2-2	NA	TGTGCCATCAGTGAGACCGCGGTAGGAGCCGGGGAGCTGTTTTTT	CAISETAVGAGELFF
TRBD1	TRBV6-5	TRBJ2-7	NA	TGTGCCAGCAGTTACTCCCTAACAGGGGGCTACGAGCAGTACTTC	CASSYSLTGGYEQYF
NA	TRBV7-2	TRBJ1-5	NA	TGTGCCAGCAGCTTAGAATCTGGCAGGTTCAATCAGCCCCAGCATTTT	CASSLESGRFNQPQHF
NA	TRBV4-1	TRBJ2-5	NA	TGCGCCAGCAGCCAAGAGGAAGCTAGCGGAGGGGGGCGGACCCAGTACTTC	CASSQEEASGGGRTQYF
TRBD1	TRBV20-1	TRBJ1-5	NA	TGCAGAGACAGGGGAACTCAGCCCCAGCATTTT	CRDRGTQPQHF
TRBD2	TRBV18	TRBJ2-7	NA	TGTGCCAGCTCACCCGTAGCGGGAGTACCCCTCGGCGAGCAGTACTTC	CASSPVAGVPLGEQYF
TRBD2	TRBV18	TRBJ2-1	NA	TGTGCCAGCTCACCACCGGTCGGGAGGCCTGGGGATGAGCAGTTCTTC	CASSPPVGRPGDEQFF
NA	TRBV11-3	TRBJ2-1	NA	TGTGCCAGCAGCTTAACTAGAGACAATGAGCAGTTCTTC	CASSLTRDNEQFF
NA	TRBV27	TRBJ1-6	NA	TGTGCCAGCAAGGATCAGGAAAGCTATAATTCACCCCTCCACTTT	CASKDQESYNSPLHF
NA	TRBV6-5	TRBJ1-6	NA	TGTGCCAGCAGTTACTCTCCAGATTCACCTCTCCACTTT	CASSYSPDSPLHF
NA	TRBV7-9	TRBJ1-1	NA	TGTGCCAGCAGCTCCGCCCGGGGGGAGGGATCCAACGCTGAAGCTTTCTTT	CASSSARGEGSNAEAFF
NA	TRBV7-2	TRBJ2-2	NA	TGTGCCAGCAGCTTAGCGTTCGGGACCGGGGAGCTGTTTTTT	CASSLAFGTGELFF
NA	TRBV11-2	TRBJ1-3	NA	TGTGCCAGCAGCTACTTCAGGGGTACTGGAAACACCATATATTTT	CASSYFRGTGNTIYF
TRBD1	TRBV5-1	TRBJ2-7	NA	TGCGCCAGCAGCTTGGCCAGCAGGGGGCACGAGCAGTACTTC	CASSLASRGHEQYF
TRBD1	TRBV28	TRBJ2-1	NA	TGTGCCAGCGGTGACCGGGACAGGGGGTTCTTC	CASGDRDRGFF
TRBD2	TRBV28	TRBJ2-1	NA	TGTGCCAGCACCGTAGCGGGGCAGGCGGGCAATGAGCAGTTCTTC	CASTVAGQAGNEQFF
TRBD1	TRBV29-1	TRBJ1-2	once	TGCAGCGTTGAAGGTCCCGGGACAGCTTTTAACTATGGCTACACCTTC	CSVEGPGTAFNYGYTF
TRBD2	TRBV7-8	TRBJ2-5	NA	TGTGCCAGCAGCAGCGGACTAGCGGGAGGGGCCCAGTACTTC	CASSSGLAGGAQYF
TRBD2	TRBV28	TRBJ2-7	NA	TGTGCCAGCAGCCCAAGAAGGACTAGCGTCTACGAGCAGTACTTC	CASSPRRTSVYEQYF
NA	TRBV18	TRBJ1-1	NA	TGTGCCAGCTCACCATCGGAGGGGTTTGGTGAAGCTTTCTTT	CASSPSEGFGEAFF
TRBD2	TRBV27	TRBJ2-3	NA	TGTGCCAGCAGTTTATCAAAGTTAGCGGGAACAGATACGCAGTATTTT	CASSLSKLAGTDTQYF
TRBD2	TRBV4-3	TRBJ2-2	NA	TGCGCCAGCAGCCAGGGACTAGCGGGAGGGCGAGACGGGGAGCTGTTTTTT	CASSQGLAGGRDGELFF
NA	TRBV6-6	TRBJ1-4	NA	TGTGCCAGCAACCTCGGGGGGGTTCGTTCGGAAAGTCTGTTTTTT	CASNLGGVRSESLFF
TRBD1	TRBV28	TRBJ1-4	NA	TGTGCCAGCACCGACAGGGATAATGAAAAACTGTTTTTT	CASTDRDNEKLFF
TRBD2	TRBV5-1	TRBJ2-1	NA	TGCGCCAGCAGCTTGGGTCGACTAGCGAGAACCACCTACAATGAGCAGTTCTTC	CASSLGRLARTTYNEQFF
NA	TRBV18	TRBJ1-1	NA	TGTGCCAGCTCACCACGGGGGGGGGACACTGAAGCTTTCTTT	CASSPRGGDTEAFF
TRBD2	TRBV4-2	TRBJ2-4	NA	TGTGCCAGCAGCCAAGGGACTAGGCAAAACAGTCAGTACTTC	CASSQGTRQNSQYF
NA	TRBV7-2	TRBJ2-7	NA	TGTGACATCCCCGGGAGAGAATACGAGCAGTACTTC	CDIPGREYEQYF
NA	TRBV7-2	TRBJ2-5	NA	TGTGCCAGCAGCTTAGCAATTCAGGTCGAGGAGACCCAGTACTTC	CASSLAIQVEETQYF
TRBD1	TRBV5-1	TRBJ2-3	NA	TGCGCCAGCAGCTTGGGACAGGGGGCAGCAGATACGCAGTATTTT	CASSLGQGAADTQYF